This T cell receptor beta chain was obtained from a study of glioma-infiltrating T cells. Study information: Sequencing aimed for 4.5- to 10-fold coverage of about a million peripheral T cells.

Amplification of TCR alpha and beta CDR3 regions from RNA used iRepertoire nested multiplex PCR. One entry per CDR3 protein results from TCRdb running MiXCR on the multiplex PCR reads. In the table there are about 410,000 distinct CDR3 sequences, roughly 41% of which are singletons. Study-wide results and caveats: Tissue-blood divergence was below expectation in non-neoplastic patients, above in gliomas.

Comments on this clonotype: Its cognate antigen is unknown.

The V and J ends lost 6 bases and 3 bases respectively, with 15 bases between them. The CDR3 contains 14 residues. Germline CDR1 is MNHNS and CDR2 is SASEGT. This sequence joins TRBV6-1 and TRBJ2-7, with D tentatively TRBD1 or TRBD2 (5 bases each). The source of this sequence is a human donor with low-grade glioma or glioblastoma, undergoing nonglioma brain surgery, or in good health (not recorded which). The sample taken for sequencing was glioma tissue, nonneoplastic brain tissue, or PBMCs (not recorded which). The CDR3 sequence: CASSLSGAIYEQYF. CDR3 nucleotides: TGTGCCAGCAGCCTTTCCGGGGCCATCTACGAGCAGTACTTC.